The 26 T cell receptor beta chains in this list originate from one sample, sequenced in a study of T cells expressing NK-cell markers. TCRdb processed the 5' RACE reads again and assigns one entry to each CDR3 protein, with no DNA. The table for this sample gives some 440,000 distinct CDR3 sequences. The sequenced material came from blood T cells: a sorted CD56 or NKG2C T cell subset, CD4+ or CD8+ T cells, or bulk PBMC T cells (not recorded which). The receptor set was obtained from a woman in her 50s in good health.

The chain joins TRBV5-1 to TRBJ2-3; TCRdb's D gene call, TRBD2, goes unchecked for lack of DNA. The CDR3 contains 17 residues. Germline V lookup: CDR1 SGHRS, CDR2 YFSETQ. This chain's CDR3 is CASSPPRSGRIPDTQYF.

This sequence joins TRBV12-3 or TRBV12-4 and TRBJ2-1; TCRdb gives TRBD2 as the D gene, but with no DNA this cannot be confirmed. This CDR3 contains 12 residues. Here the CDR3 reads CASLAAYNEQFF.

The chain is built from TRBV4-1 and TRBJ1-1; TCRdb's D call of TRBD1 is untestable without DNA. Germline lookup yields CDR1 MGHRA and CDR2 YSYEKL. The CDR3 consists of 14 residues. CDR3 in amino acids: CASSYPGKNTEAFF.

The chain joins TRBV9 to TRBJ1-3; TCRdb's D gene call, TRBD1, goes unchecked for lack of DNA. Germline loops: CDR1 SGDLS, CDR2 YYNGEE. CDR3 length: 15 amino acids. The CDR3 loop is CASSPRGRFANTIYF. The variable domain in full, with the rest retrieved from reference TRBV9 and TRBJ1-3, is DSGVTQTPKHLITATGQRVTLRCSPRSGDLSVYWYQQSLDQGLQFLIQYYNGEERAKGNILERFSAQQFPDLHSELNLSSLELGDSALYFCASSPRGRFANTIYFGEGSWLTVV.

The gene calls are TRBV21-1 and TRBJ1-3; the D gene TCRdb calls, TRBD1, cannot be checked with no DNA. TRBV21-1 is described as a pseudogene. This CDR3 has 15 amino acids. CDR3 amino acids: CASSIRARAGNTIYF.

V gene TRBV18 combines with J gene TRBJ1-1; as DNA is missing, the TRBD1 call by TCRdb cannot be tested. The CDR3 extends over 14 amino acids. Germline assignment: CDR1 KGHSH and CDR2 LQKENI. The CDR3 sequence is CASSPRRGMDEAFF.

The chain uses TRBV5-1 and TRBJ1-2; without DNA, the TCRdb call of TRBD1 cannot be checked. The CDR3 sequence is 14 residues long. Germline V lookup: CDR1 SGHRS, CDR2 YFSETQ. CDR3 residues: CASSQRQGNYGYTF. Using reference TRBV5-1 and TRBJ1-2 for the parts outside the CDR3, the full variable domain is KAGVTQTPRYLIKTRGQQVTLSCSPISGHRSVSWYQQTPGQGLQFLFEYFSETQRNKGNFPGRFSGRQFSNSRSEMNVSTLELGDSALYLCASSQRQGNYGYTFGSGTRLTVV.

The chain has TRBV5-6 and TRBJ1-6; TCRdb outputs TRBD1, but without DNA this stays unchecked. The CDR3 extends over 14 amino acids. In germline, CDR1 is SGHDT, CDR2 YYEEEE. The chain's CDR3 is CASSLGQANSPLHF.

CDR3 amino acids: CASSPGLSMNTEAFF. The gene calls are TRBV12-3 or TRBV12-4 and TRBJ1-1. CDR3 size: 15 residues.

The V call is TRBV5-1, the J call TRBJ2-1; as DNA is missing, the TRBD2 call by TCRdb cannot be tested. This CDR3 region has 19 residues. Germline V lookup: CDR1 SGHRS, CDR2 YFSETQ. CDR3 protein: CASSLGLKAGGGLGNEQFF.

This chain joins TRBV7-9 and TRBJ2-1; TCRdb proposes TRBD2, but this gene call is untestable without DNA. Germline V gene data show CDR1 as SEHNR and CDR2 as FQNEAQ (reference sequence). The CDR3 is made up of 15 amino acids. CDR3 protein: CASRGWEGLRNEQFF.

The rearrangement uses TRBV6-1 and TRBJ2-1; with no DNA, the TCRdb D assignment of TRBD2 cannot be verified. The CDR3 loop spans 16 amino acids. The germline V gene encodes CDR1 MNHNS and CDR2 SASEGT. The chain's CDR3 is CASTEAGTSVIYEQFF.

The gene calls are TRBV5-1 and TRBJ2-1; TCRdb's D call, TRBD1, is unchecked because there is no DNA. CDR1 and CDR2 from the germline V gene are SGHRS and YFSETQ. The length of the CDR3 is 16 residues. CDR3 region: CASSWGGQKHYNEQFF.

The chain uses TRBV18 and TRBJ2-7. This CDR3 spans 15 amino acids. Per the germline V gene, CDR1 is KGHSH and CDR2 is LQKENI. CDR3 in amino acids: CASSPDTGFNYEQYF.

The rearrangement links TRBV2 to TRBJ1-5. The CDR3 consists of 13 residues. Per the germline V gene, CDR1 is SNHLY and CDR2 is FYNNEI. This CDR3 is CASSEQENQPQHF.

The chain links TRBV6-5 to TRBJ1-4; TCRdb outputs TRBD1, but without DNA this stays unchecked. The CDR3 is 15 residues long. From germline, CDR1 is MNHEY and CDR2 SVGAGI. CDR3 in amino acids: CASSPLRGANEKLFF.

The rearrangement joins TRBV5-4 to TRBJ2-1; checking the TCRdb D call of TRBD2 is not possible without DNA. CDR3 length equals 16 residues. Germline CDR1 SGHNT, CDR2 YYREEE (reference sequence). The CDR3 is CASSHARGREENEQFF.

CDR3: CASSSPGLAGVRSTGELFF. V and J are TRBV7-9 and TRBJ2-2; there is no DNA to check the TCRdb D call of TRBD2. The CDR3 runs to 19 residues. Germline lookup yields CDR1 SEHNR and CDR2 FQNEAQ (reference sequence).

The V and J genes are TRBV7-7 and TRBJ2-5; with no DNA, the TCRdb D assignment of TRBD2 cannot be verified. The CDR3 has 13 amino acids. The germline gives CDR1 SSHAT, CDR2 FNYEAQ (reference sequence). The CDR3 here is CASSSRLQETQYF.

The chain has TRBV21-1 and TRBJ2-1; the D gene TCRdb calls, TRBD2, cannot be checked with no DNA. TRBV21-1 is termed a pseudogene. This CDR3 spans 17 amino acids. CDR3 sequence: CASSKWGGLATDNEQFF.

The rearrangement joins TRBV19 to TRBJ2-5; TCRdb outputs TRBD2, but without DNA this stays unchecked. The germline gives CDR1 LNHDA, CDR2 SQIVND (reference sequence). The CDR3 extends over 16 amino acids. This chain's CDR3 is CASTMGAGGPDETQYF. The complete variable domain, with remaining parts taken from reference TRBV19 and TRBJ2-5, reads DGGITQSPKYLFRKEGQNVTLSCEQNLNHDAMYWYRQDPGQGLRLIYYSQIVNDFQKGDIAEGYSVSREKKESFPLTVTSAQKNPTAFYLCASTMGAGGPDETQYFGPGTRLLVL.

V and J are TRBV6-6 and TRBJ2-3. The germline gives CDR1 MNHNY, CDR2 SVGAGI (reference sequence). The CDR3 sequence is 11 residues long. The CDR3 is CASSQSQTQYF.

The chain uses TRBV12-3 or TRBV12-4 and TRBJ2-5; TCRdb selects TRBD1, and the lack of DNA leaves this call unchecked. The CDR3 consists of 15 residues. This CDR3 reads CASIPGQGYQETQYF.

This chain links TRBV12-3 or TRBV12-4 with TRBJ2-3; TCRdb outputs TRBD2, but without DNA this stays unchecked. This CDR3 has 14 residues. The CDR3 reads CASSLKLALGTQYF.

The chain uses TRBV5-6 and TRBJ1-1. Germline V gene sequence: CDR1 SGHDT, CDR2 YYEEEE. The CDR3 runs to 12 residues. The CDR3 protein is CASSLMSREAFF.

The chain has TRBV12-5 and TRBJ1-5; TCRdb's D gene call, TRBD1, goes unchecked for lack of DNA. CDR3 length: 14 residues. Germline V lookup: CDR1 LGHNT, CDR2 FRNRAP. The CDR3 sequence: CASGHGQGSQPQHF. The complete variable domain, with remaining parts taken from reference TRBV12-5 and TRBJ1-5, reads DARVTQTPRHKVTEMGQEVTMRCQPILGHNTVFWYRQTMMQGLELLAYFRNRAPLDDSGMPKDRFSAEMPDATLATLKIQPSEPRDSAVYFCASGHGQGSQPQHFGDGTRLSIL.